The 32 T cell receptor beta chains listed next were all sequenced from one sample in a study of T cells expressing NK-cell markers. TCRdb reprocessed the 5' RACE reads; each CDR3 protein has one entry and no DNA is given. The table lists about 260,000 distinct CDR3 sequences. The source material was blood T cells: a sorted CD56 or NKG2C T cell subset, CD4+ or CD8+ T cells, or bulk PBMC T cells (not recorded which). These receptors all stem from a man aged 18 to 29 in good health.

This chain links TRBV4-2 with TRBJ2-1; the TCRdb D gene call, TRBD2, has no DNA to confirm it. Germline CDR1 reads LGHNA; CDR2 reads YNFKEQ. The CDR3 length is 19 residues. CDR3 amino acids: CASRILAGGSRSSYNEQFF.

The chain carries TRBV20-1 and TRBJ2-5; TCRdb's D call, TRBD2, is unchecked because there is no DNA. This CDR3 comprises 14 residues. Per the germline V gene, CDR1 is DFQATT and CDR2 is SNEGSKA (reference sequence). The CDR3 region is CSAGLTSGRGTQYF.

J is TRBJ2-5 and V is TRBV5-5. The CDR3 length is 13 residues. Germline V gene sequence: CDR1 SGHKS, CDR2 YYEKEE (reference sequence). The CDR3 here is CASSLPELETQYF.

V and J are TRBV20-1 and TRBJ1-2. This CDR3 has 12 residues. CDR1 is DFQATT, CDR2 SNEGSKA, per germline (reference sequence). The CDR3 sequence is CSAKSPIGGYTF.

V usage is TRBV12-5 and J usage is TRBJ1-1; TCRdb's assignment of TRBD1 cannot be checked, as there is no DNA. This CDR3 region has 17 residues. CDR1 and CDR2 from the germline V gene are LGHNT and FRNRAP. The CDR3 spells CASASELTGERNTEAFF.

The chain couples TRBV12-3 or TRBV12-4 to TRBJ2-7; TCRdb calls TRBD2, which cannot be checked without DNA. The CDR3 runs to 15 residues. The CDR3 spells CASSLRGTGDGWQYF.

CDR3 amino acids: CASRDRTGRENIQYF. The chain is built from TRBV5-1 and TRBJ2-4; the D call from TCRdb, TRBD1, cannot be confirmed without DNA. The CDR3 totals 15 residues. In germline, CDR1 is SGHRS, CDR2 YFSETQ.

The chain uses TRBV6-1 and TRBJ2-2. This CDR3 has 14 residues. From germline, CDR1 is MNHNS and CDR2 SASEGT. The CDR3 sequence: CASSPWTDTGELFF.

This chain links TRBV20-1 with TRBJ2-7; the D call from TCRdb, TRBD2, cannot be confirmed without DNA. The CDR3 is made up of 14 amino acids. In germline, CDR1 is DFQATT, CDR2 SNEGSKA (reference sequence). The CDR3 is CSARDGRRASEQYF.

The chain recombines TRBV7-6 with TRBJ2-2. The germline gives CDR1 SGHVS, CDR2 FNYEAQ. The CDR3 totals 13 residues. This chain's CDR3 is CASSIMNTGELFF. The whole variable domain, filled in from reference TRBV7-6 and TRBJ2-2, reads GAGVSQSPRYKVTKRGQDVALRCDPISGHVSLYWYRQALGQGPEFLTYFNYEAQQDKSGLPNDRFSAERPEGSISTLTIQRTEQRDSAMYRCASSIMNTGELFFGEGSRLTVL.

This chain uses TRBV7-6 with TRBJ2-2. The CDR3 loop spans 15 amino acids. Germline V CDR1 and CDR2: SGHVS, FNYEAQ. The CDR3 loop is CASSPQGSLTGELFF. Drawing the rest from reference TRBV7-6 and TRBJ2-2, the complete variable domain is GAGVSQSPRYKVTKRGQDVALRCDPISGHVSLYWYRQALGQGPEFLTYFNYEAQQDKSGLPNDRFSAERPEGSISTLTIQRTEQRDSAMYRCASSPQGSLTGELFFGEGSRLTVL.

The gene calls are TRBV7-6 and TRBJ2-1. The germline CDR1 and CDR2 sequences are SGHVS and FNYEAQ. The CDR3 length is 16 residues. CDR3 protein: CASSLLSGSGNDEQFF.

Here the CDR3 reads CATDGGLDNEQFF. The rearrangement uses TRBV10-3 and TRBJ2-1. The CDR3 spans 13 residues. Germline V gene lookup returns CDR1 ENHRY and CDR2 SYGVKD.

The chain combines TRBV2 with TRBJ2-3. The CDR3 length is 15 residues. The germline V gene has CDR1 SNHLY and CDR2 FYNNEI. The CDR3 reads CASRARGMRADTQYF.

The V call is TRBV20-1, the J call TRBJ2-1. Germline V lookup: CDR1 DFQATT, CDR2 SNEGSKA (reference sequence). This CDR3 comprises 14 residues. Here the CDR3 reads CSASSLLGFNEQFF.

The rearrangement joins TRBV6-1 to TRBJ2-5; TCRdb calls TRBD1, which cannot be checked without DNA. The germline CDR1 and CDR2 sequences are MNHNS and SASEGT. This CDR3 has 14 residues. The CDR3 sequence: CASSVTGRWETQYF.

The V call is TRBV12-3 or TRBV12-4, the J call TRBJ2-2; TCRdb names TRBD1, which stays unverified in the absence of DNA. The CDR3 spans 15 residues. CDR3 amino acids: CAVRPGTFRTGELFF.

The CDR3 sequence: CASSLREDYGYTF. The rearrangement links TRBV12-3 or TRBV12-4 to TRBJ1-2. The CDR3 contains 13 residues.

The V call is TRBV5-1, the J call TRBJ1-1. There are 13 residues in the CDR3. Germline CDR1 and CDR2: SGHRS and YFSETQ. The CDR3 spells CASSLVVSTEAFF.

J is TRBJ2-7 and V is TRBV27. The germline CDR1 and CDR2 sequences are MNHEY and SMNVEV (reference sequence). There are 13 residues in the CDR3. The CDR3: CASSFKDSYEQYF.

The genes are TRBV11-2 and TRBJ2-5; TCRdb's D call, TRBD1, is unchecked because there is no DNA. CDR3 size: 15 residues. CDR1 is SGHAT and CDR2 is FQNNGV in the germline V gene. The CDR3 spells CASSLAGTGAETQYF.

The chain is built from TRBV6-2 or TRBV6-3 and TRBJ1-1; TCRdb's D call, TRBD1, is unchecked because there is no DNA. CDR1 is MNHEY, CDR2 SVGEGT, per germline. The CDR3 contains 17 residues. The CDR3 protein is CASSYSASGRGNTEAFF.

The CDR3 spells CASSLVTGVYYEQYF. V is TRBV7-2 and J is TRBJ2-7; TCRdb's D gene call, TRBD1, goes unchecked for lack of DNA. CDR3 length: 15 amino acids. The germline gives CDR1 SGHTA, CDR2 FQGNSA.

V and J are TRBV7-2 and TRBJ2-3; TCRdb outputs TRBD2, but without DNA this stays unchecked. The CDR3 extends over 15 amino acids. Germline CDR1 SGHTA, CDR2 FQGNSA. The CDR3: CASSQSGTPTDTQYF.

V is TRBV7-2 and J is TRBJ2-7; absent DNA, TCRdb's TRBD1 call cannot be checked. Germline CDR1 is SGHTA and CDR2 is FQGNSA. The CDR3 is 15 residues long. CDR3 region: CASSLAGQLAYEQYF. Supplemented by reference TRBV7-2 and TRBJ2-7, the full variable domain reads GAGVSQSPSNKVTEKGKDVELRCDPISGHTALYWYRQSLGQGLEFLIYFQGNSAPDKSGLPSDRFSAERTGGSVSTLTIQRTQQEDSAVYLCASSLAGQLAYEQYFGPGTRLTVT.

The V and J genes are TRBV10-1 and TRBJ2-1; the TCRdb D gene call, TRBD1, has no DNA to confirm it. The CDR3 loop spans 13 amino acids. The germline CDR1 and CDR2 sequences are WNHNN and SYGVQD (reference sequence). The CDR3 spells CASRGRGSGEQFF.

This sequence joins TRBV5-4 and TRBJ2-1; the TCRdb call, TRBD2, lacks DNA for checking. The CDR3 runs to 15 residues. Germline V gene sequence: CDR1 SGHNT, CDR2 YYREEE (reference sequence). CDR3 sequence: CASTQLAGSYNEQFF.

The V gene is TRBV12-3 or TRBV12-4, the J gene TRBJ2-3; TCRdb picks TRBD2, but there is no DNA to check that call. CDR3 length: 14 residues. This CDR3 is CASSPGTPPDTQYF.

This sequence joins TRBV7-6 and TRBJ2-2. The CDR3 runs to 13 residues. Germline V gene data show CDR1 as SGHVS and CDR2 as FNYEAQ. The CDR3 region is CASSFLQFGELFF. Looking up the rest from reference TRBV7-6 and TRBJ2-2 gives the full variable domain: GAGVSQSPRYKVTKRGQDVALRCDPISGHVSLYWYRQALGQGPEFLTYFNYEAQQDKSGLPNDRFSAERPEGSISTLTIQRTEQRDSAMYRCASSFLQFGELFFGEGSRLTVL.

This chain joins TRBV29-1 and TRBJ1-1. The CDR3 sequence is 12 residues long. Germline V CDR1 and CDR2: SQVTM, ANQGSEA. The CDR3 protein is CSVALTHTEAFF.

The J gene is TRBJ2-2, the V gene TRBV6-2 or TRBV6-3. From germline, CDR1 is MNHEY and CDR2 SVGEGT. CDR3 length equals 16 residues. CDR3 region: CASSYPRPVFTGELFF.

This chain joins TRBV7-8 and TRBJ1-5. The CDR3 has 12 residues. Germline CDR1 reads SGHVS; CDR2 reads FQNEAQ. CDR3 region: CASSPQNQPQHF.